The rows below give T cell receptor beta chains drawn from one sample of a study of TIL therapy for anti-PD-1-resistant metastatic lung cancer. TCRdb keeps only in-frame clones here, not all; method: immunoSEQ multiplex PCR. The top ten clones hold approximately 11% of a sample with about 95,000 clones, roughly two thirds of them seen once. The source material was tumor tissue, sampled at baseline. The receptors were sampled from a person aged 25 to 85 with non-small cell lung cancer. CDR3s include the opening cysteine and the closing phenylalanine or tryptophan. The D gene is left open where the match is weak. Clone sizes are given selectively: once, few, many, or a class where the clone is expanded.

-	few	TRBV30	TRBJ2-2	TGTGCCTGGAGTGGGCGGGCCTACACCGGGGAGCTGTTTTTT	CAWSGRAYTGELFF
-	-	TRBV4-1	TRBJ1-5	TGCGCCAGCAGCCAAGGACGGTTCCCTAGCAATCAGCCCCAGCATTTT	CASSQGRFPSNQPQHF
-	-	TRBV9	TRBJ2-7	TGTGCCAGCAGCACGACAGGTTGGTCCTACGAGCAGTACTTC	CASSTTGWSYEQYF
TRBD1	-	TRBV29-1	TRBJ2-1	TGCAGCCTCCAAATACAGGGGCTGAGGGATGAGCAGTTCTTC	CSLQIQGLRDEQFF
TRBD1	-	TRBV20-1	TRBJ1-2	TGCAGTGCTAGTACAGGGGGCGACTATGGCTACACCTTC	CSASTGGDYGYTF
TRBD2	-	TRBV13	TRBJ2-3	TGTGCCAGCAGCCCGGCAGACGGACTAGCGGGGTGGAATACGCAGTATTTT	CASSPADGLAGWNTQYF
-	-	TRBV15	TRBJ1-5	TGTGCCACAGCGGACGGGGGCGATCAGCCCCAGCATTTT	CATADGGDQPQHF
-	-	TRBV27	TRBJ1-3	TGTGCCAGCAGTTTCCCCTCTGGAAACACCATATATTTT	CASSFPSGNTIYF
-	-	TRBV6-2/TRBV6-3	TRBJ1-5	TGTGCCAGCAGTTACTCTCAGGGTATCGGCAATCAGCCCCAGCATTTT	CASSYSQGIGNQPQHF
-	-	TRBV30	TRBJ1-5	TGTGCCTGGAGTATCCGAGACAATCAGCCCCAGCATTTT	CAWSIRDNQPQHF
-	-	TRBV9	TRBJ2-2	TGTGCCAGCAGCGTACGAATAGGGGCCAACACCGGGGAGCTGTTTTTT	CASSVRIGANTGELFF
TRBD2	once	TRBV7-2	TRBJ2-5	TGTGCCAGCAGCCAAGGACTAGCGGTTGCTGGTGTGACCCAGTACTTC	CASSQGLAVAGVTQYF
-	-	TRBV10-3	TRBJ2-7	TGTGCCATCAGTGATTACTACGAGCAGTACTTC	CAISDYYEQYF
-	few	TRBV20-1	TRBJ2-2	TGCAGTGCTAGTCGGGGGAACACCGGGGAGCTGTTTTTT	CSASRGNTGELFF
TRBD1	-	TRBV19	TRBJ2-7	TGTGCCAGTAGACCCGGGACAGGGACGGGCGAGCAGTACTTC	CASRPGTGTGEQYF
-	-	TRBV28	TRBJ1-2	TGTGCCAGCAGTTTATCCAGGTGGGGGGACTATGGCTACACCTTC	CASSLSRWGDYGYTF
-	-	TRBV25-1	TRBJ2-5	TGTGCCAGCCTCTACTATACACTGGGCGAGACCCAGTACTTC	CASLYYTLGETQYF
-	-	TRBV28	TRBJ1-5	TGTGCCAGCATCTTGGACCCGACGAATCAGCCCCAGCATTTT	CASILDPTNQPQHF
-	-	TRBV7-3	TRBJ2-5	TGTGCCAGCAGCCCTGGGGCTGGGGAGACCCAGTACTTC	CASSPGAGETQYF
-	-	TRBV19	TRBJ2-6	TGTGCCACCAGGGTGGCTGGGGCCAACGTCCTGACTTTC	CATRVAGANVLTF
-	-	TRBV29-1	TRBJ2-5	TGCAGCGTTGGGTCAGGGTCGGAGACCCAGTACTTC	CSVGSGSETQYF
-	-	TRBV6-2/TRBV6-3	TRBJ2-5	TGTGCCAGCAGTTACTCCTTCGAGACGGGAAGACAAGAGACCCAGTACTTC	CASSYSFETGRQETQYF
-	-	TRBV4-2	TRBJ1-4	TGTGCCAGCAGCCAAGATTTGGCCAGGGTCAATGAAAAACTGTTTTTT	CASSQDLARVNEKLFF
-	-	TRBV4-3	TRBJ1-4	TGCGCCAGCAGCCAAGCCTGGTCGGGGGCTCAGGCTAATGAAAAACTGTTTTTT	CASSQAWSGAQANEKLFF
TRBD1	-	TRBV15	TRBJ2-3	TGTGCCTCGACCGACAGGGGCAACACAGATACGCAGTATTTT	CASTDRGNTDTQYF